Below are 24 T cell receptor beta chains sequenced from a single sample in a study of T cell responses to AZD1222 COVID-19 vaccine. Some clones are missing from TCRdb's copy, which holds only in-frame ones; the method was immunoSEQ multiplex PCR. The profile covers 100,000 to 110,000 clones, with 92% appearing a single time and about 1.5% taken by the ten largest. The source was peripheral blood, collected on day 0 of AZD1222 vaccination. The receptors come from an adult in good health.

The chain is built from TRBV7-9 and TRBJ1-1; D gene uncertain. V shed 5 bases and J shed 1 base, with 8 bases lying between them. CDR3 length equals 13 residues. Germline CDR1 reads SEHNR; CDR2 reads FQNEAQ (reference sequence). CDR3 amino acids: CASSQLENTEAFF. In DNA, the CDR3 is TGTGCCAGCAGCCAGCTGGAGAACACTGAAGCTTTCTTT.

This clone was observed a handful of times. The chain has TRBV18 and TRBJ2-3; TRBD1 aligns across 8 bases. The germline V gene has CDR1 KGHSH and CDR2 LQKENI. The CDR3 loop spans 14 amino acids. Unmatched junction bases numbered 3, after V lost 3 bases and J lost 4 bases. The CDR3 is CASSPPGGADTQYF. Here the CDR3 DNA reads TGTGCCAGCTCACCTCCAGGGGGCGCAGATACGCAGTATTTT.

This chain uses TRBV11-2 with TRBJ2-6; possibly TRBD1 or TRBD2 for D (5 bases each). CDR1 and CDR2 from the germline V gene are SGHAT and FQNNGV. This CDR3 region has 16 residues. The germline V and J ends were trimmed by 5 bases and 7 bases, with 18 bases remaining between them. CDR3 protein: CASSVRRELGANVLTF. The CDR3 bases are TGTGCCAGCAGCGTTCGCAGGGAGTTAGGCGCCAACGTCCTGACTTTC.

As for this clone: Sequence at one end of the junction differs from germline and may be a read error. V is TRBV6-1 and J is TRBJ1-2, with 11 bases identical to TRBD1. The germline gives CDR1 MNHNS, CDR2 SASEGT. CDR3 length equals 15 residues. The CDR3 DNA follows: TGTGCCAGCAGTCAAGCGGGACAGGGGGTGAGCGGCTACACCTTC. This encodes CASSQAGQGVSGYTF.

The chain employs TRBV6-5 and TRBJ2-7; a weak D match, TRBD1 (6 bases). The V gene's germline CDR1 is MNHEY and CDR2 SVGAGI. V dropped 0 bases and J dropped 2 bases, with 11 bases sitting between them. There are 15 residues in the CDR3. This chain's CDR3 is CASSYSGGFPYEQYF. The CDR3, as DNA: TGTGCCAGCAGTTACTCAGGGGGATTCCCCTACGAGCAGTACTTC.

V and J are TRBV7-9 and TRBJ2-3; unclear D gene. Germline V CDR1 and CDR2: SEHNR, FQNEAQ (reference sequence). The CDR3 contains 16 residues. With 1 base removed from V and 0 bases from J, the gap between germline ends came to 11 bases. As DNA, the CDR3 is TGTGCCAGCAGCTTAGGGCCACAACCTAGCACAGATACGCAGTATTTT. Protein product: CASSLGPQPSTDTQYF.

CDR3 coding DNA: TGTGCCAGCAGTTTAAGGCTGGGGGCGCATAATTCACCCCTCCACTTT. It codes for CASSLRLGAHNSPLHF. The V gene is TRBV28, the J gene TRBJ1-6; a possible D gene is TRBD1 (6 bases). The CDR3 sequence is 16 residues long. The V and J ends lost 2 bases and 5 bases respectively, with 13 bases between them. Germline V gives CDR1 MDHEN, CDR2 SYDVKM.

V and J are TRBV5-1 and TRBJ1-2; the match to TRBD1 covers 8 bases. Germline trimming cut 0 bases from V and 2 bases from J; bases unmatched to any gene: 6. Germline CDR1 and CDR2: SGHRS and YFSETQ. The length of the CDR3 is 16 residues. This CDR3 reads CASSLDRGVSNYGYTF. The DNA of the CDR3 is TGCGCCAGCAGCTTGGACAGGGGGGTATCAAACTATGGCTACACCTTC.

Here the CDR3 DNA reads TGTGCCAGCAGCCCGACAGGATTCGGCAGGTGGAATGAAAAACTGTTTTTT. Amino acid sequence: CASSPTGFGRWNEKLFF. The chain joins TRBV28 to TRBJ1-4; tentatively, D is TRBD1 (6 bases). CDR3 length: 17 residues. CDR1 is MDHEN and CDR2 is SYDVKM in the germline V gene. Trimming removed 6 bases at V and 5 bases at J, with 22 bases between.

This chain joins TRBV28 and TRBJ2-5; TRBD1 agrees at 12 bases. The trim removed 6 bases at V and 4 bases at J, leaving 12 bases unmatched. The CDR3 runs 17 residues. Germline CDR1 MDHEN, CDR2 SYDVKM. The CDR3 nucleotides are TGTGCCAGCAGACGAACCGGGACAGGGGGCTCGTCAGAGACCCAGTACTTC. It specifies CASRRTGTGGSSETQYF.

V and J are TRBV5-8 and TRBJ1-5, with no clear D. The CDR3 spans 15 residues. V was shortened by 0 bases and J by 0 bases, with 7 bases between the two germline ends. Germline CDR1 and CDR2: SGHTS and YDEGEE. In DNA, the CDR3 is TGTGCCAGCAGCTTGGGGCCAGATAGCAATCAGCCCCAGCATTTT. Its translation is CASSLGPDSNQPQHF.

The table lists this clone with a count of one. The rearrangement uses TRBV7-2 and TRBJ1-3; the D is unclear. The length of the CDR3 is 16 residues. CDR1 is SGHTA, CDR2 FQGNSA, per germline. Trimming pared 1 base from V and 0 bases from J, leaving 10 bases between. Here the CDR3 DNA reads TGTGCCAGCAGCTTAGTGTCGTCTTACTCTGGAAACACCATATATTTT. This encodes CASSLVSSYSGNTIYF.

The chain carries TRBV10-3 and TRBJ1-2, with D possibly matching TRBD1 (6 bases). Germline V gives CDR1 ENHRY, CDR2 SYGVKD. The CDR3 extends over 12 amino acids. V was cut by 2 bases and J by 8 bases, with 9 bases left in between. CDR3 DNA sequence: TGTGCCATCAGTGAGAGGGGGGAAGGCTACACCTTC. Amino acid sequence: CAISERGEGYTF.

The chain combines TRBV6-5 with TRBJ2-5; 8 nucleotides match TRBD2. This CDR3 contains 15 residues. From germline, CDR1 is MNHEY and CDR2 SVGAGI. V trimming: 0 bases; J trimming: 4 bases; junction bases outside the gene matches: 4. CDR3 loop: CASSYSKLAGETQYF. The CDR3 bases are TGTGCCAGCAGTTACTCGAAGCTAGCGGGAGAGACCCAGTACTTC.

This sequence joins TRBV6-5 and TRBJ1-5; 8 nucleotides align to TRBD1. This CDR3 comprises 14 residues. With 6 bases clipped from V and 6 bases from J, the junction kept 7 bases outside the gene matches. Germline lookup yields CDR1 MNHEY and CDR2 SVGAGI. The CDR3 loop is CASRDRDGSQPQHF. The CDR3 DNA is TGTGCCAGCAGGGACAGGGACGGGAGTCAGCCCCAGCATTTT.

This sequence joins TRBV18 and TRBJ1-1; D is ambiguous. The V end lost 2 bases, the J end lost 1 base, and 8 bases lay between the germline ends. CDR1 is KGHSH and CDR2 is LQKENI in the germline V gene. This CDR3 region has 14 residues. CDR3: CASSPTRENTEAFF. CDR3 bases: TGTGCCAGCTCACCAACAAGAGAGAACACTGAAGCTTTCTTT.

The chain uses TRBV2 and TRBJ2-2; D gene uncertain. Per germline, CDR1 SNHLY and CDR2 FYNNEI. Trimming stripped 7 bases from V and 5 bases from J, with 5 bases between. This CDR3 region has 11 residues. The chain's CDR3 is CASIRTGELFF. The CDR3 DNA is TGTGCCAGCATACGAACCGGGGAGCTGTTTTTT.

The rearrangement joins TRBV18 to TRBJ1-5; 11 bases are a match to TRBD1. The CDR3 sequence is 15 residues long. Per the germline V gene, CDR1 is KGHSH and CDR2 is LQKENI. Germline trimming cut 4 bases from V and 5 bases from J; bases unmatched to any gene: 4. CDR3 nucleotide sequence: TGTGCCAGCTCACAGGGGACAGGGGGAGATCAGCCCCAGCATTTT. It specifies CASSQGTGGDQPQHF. The variable domain in full, completed from reference TRBV18 and TRBJ1-5, reads NAGVMQNPRHLVRRRGQEARLRCSPMKGHSHVYWYRQLPEEGLKFMVYLQKENIIDESGMPKERFSAEFPKEGPSILRIQQVVRGDSAAYFCASSQGTGGDQPQHFGDGTRLSIL.

The chain carries TRBV5-1 and TRBJ1-3, with D uncertain. CDR3 length: 14 amino acids. The germline V gene encodes CDR1 SGHRS and CDR2 YFSETQ. With 0 bases removed from V and 8 bases from J, the gap between germline ends came to 12 bases. CDR3 DNA sequence: TGCGCCAGCAGCTTGGGTCAGAGGAGCGACACCATATATTTT. This translates into CASSLGQRSDTIYF.

This clone was seen only once. The gene calls are TRBV3-1 (or the pseudogene TRBV3-2) and TRBJ1-3; maybe TRBD1 (6 bases). The CDR3 has 16 residues. V was clipped by 0 bases and J by 1 base, with 10 bases between them. The germline V gene has CDR1 LGHDT and CDR2 YNNKEL (reference sequence). Written as DNA, the CDR3 is TGTGCCAGCAGCCAAGATGGGGGCGATTCTGGAAACACCATATATTTT. Protein sequence: CASSQDGGDSGNTIYF.

The chain carries TRBV30 and TRBJ1-6; D uncertain. Trimming took off 2 bases at V and 7 bases at J, with 6 bases between the two ends. From germline, CDR1 is GTSNPN and CDR2 SVGIG (reference sequence). CDR3 length equals 12 residues. CDR3 in amino acids: CAWSPGNSPLHF. CDR3 coding DNA: TGTGCCTGGAGTCCTGGGAATTCACCCCTCCACTTT.

The rearrangement joins TRBV29-1 to TRBJ1-3; 9 nucleotides align to TRBD1. The CDR3 covers 17 residues. J was trimmed by 0 bases and V by 3 bases; bases with no gene match: 9. Per germline, CDR1 SQVTM and CDR2 ANQGSEA. CDR3 region: CSVDGRGTGSSGNTIYF. Here the CDR3 DNA reads TGCAGCGTTGATGGCAGGGGGACAGGGAGCTCTGGAAACACCATATATTTT.

V and J are TRBV7-3 and TRBJ1-2; 7 nucleotides agree with TRBD1. The length of the CDR3 is 15 residues. Germline CDR1 reads SGHTA; CDR2 reads FQGTGA. V trimming: 5 bases; J trimming: 5 bases; junction bases outside the gene matches: 11. The CDR3 here is CASSQNAGQPYGYTF. CDR3 nucleotides: TGTGCCAGCAGCCAAAACGCGGGACAGCCGTATGGCTACACCTTC. The full variable domain, its missing parts supplied by reference TRBV7-3 and TRBJ1-2, is GAGVSQTPSNKVTEKGKYVELRCDPISGHTALYWYRQSLGQGPEFLIYFQGTGAADDSGLPNDRFFAVRPEGSVSTLKIQRTERGDSAVYLCASSQNAGQPYGYTFGSGTRLTVV.

This chain links TRBV5-1 with TRBJ2-2; no firm D call. The CDR3 runs to 16 residues. Germline V gene sequence: CDR1 SGHRS, CDR2 YFSETQ. Deletions cut 5 bases from V and 4 bases from J, with 18 bases between. The CDR3 coding sequence is TGCGCCAGCAGTACCAAGGAGTACTTAGGCACCGGGGAGCTGTTTTTT. It yields the protein CASSTKEYLGTGELFF.